Following are 19 T cell receptor beta chains from one sample sequenced in a study of T cells in Graves' hyperthyroidism and ophthalmopathy. The source material, RNA transcripts, was used to amplify TCR beta CDR3 regions. With the HTBI primer set, the TCR CDR3 went through a first round of RT-PCR. TCRdb re-derived calls from the multiplex PCR reads in MiXCR, one entry per CDR3 protein. The data hold hundreds of thousands of distinct CDR3 sequences, with under 20% observed a single time. Input material: blood. These receptors were taken from a woman aged 18-29 years with Graves' hyperthyroidism.

This clonotype was counted many times. V and J are TRBV25-1 and TRBJ2-3, with D hard to call. The germline V gene encodes CDR1 MGHDK and CDR2 SYGVNS. The length of the CDR3 is 13 residues. V was shortened by 4 bases and J by 6 bases, with 11 bases between the two germline ends. CDR3 protein: CASSAPQSDTQYF. The CDR3 DNA reads as TGTGCCAGCAGTGCACCACAGAGTGATACGCAGTATTTT.

At least ten counts were recorded for this clonotype. The chain is built from TRBV12-3 or TRBV12-4 and TRBJ2-3; 10 bases fit TRBD2. The junction had 7 bases not matched to a gene; V was cut back by 10 bases and J by 3 bases. The CDR3 spans 14 residues. CDR3: CATLALAGTDTQYF. For the CDR3, the DNA is TGTGCCACACTCGCACTAGCGGGGACAGATACGCAGTATTTT.

This clonotype was recorded at least ten times. CDR3 sequence reads: CASSLDPTAEQYF. The CDR3 DNA follows: TGCGCCAGCAGCTTGGACCCTACTGCCGAGCAGTACTTC. V is TRBV5-1 and J is TRBJ2-7; no reliable D call. The CDR3 runs to 13 residues. Germline-derived CDR1 and CDR2 are SGHRS and YFSETQ. V gave up 0 bases and J gave up 6 bases, with 10 bases separating them.

In its sample, this clonotype was seen many times. The V and J genes are TRBV6-2 or TRBV6-3 and TRBJ2-5; no clear D gene. Germline V gene data show CDR1 as MNHEY and CDR2 as SVGEGT. The CDR3 totals 13 residues. The V end lost 8 bases, the J end lost 4 bases, and 14 bases lay between the germline ends. Here the CDR3 DNA reads TGTGCCAGCCGAAAACGGCCCCCAGAGACCCAGTACTTC. Translating it yields CASRKRPPETQYF.

This clonotype was seen repeatedly, ten times or more. The rearrangement joins TRBV19 to TRBJ2-5, with 7 bases aligning to TRBD1. The length of the CDR3 is 14 residues. V was pared by 8 bases and J by 6 bases, with 12 bases of the junction left unmatched. CDR1 and CDR2 from the germline V gene are LNHDA and SQIVND (reference sequence). The CDR3 loop reads CASANGGQTQTQYF. The CDR3 DNA follows: TGTGCCAGTGCTAATGGGGGACAGACTCAGACCCAGTACTTC.

The genes are TRBV6-1 and TRBJ2-7; D tentatively fits TRBD1 or TRBD2 (6 bases each). The germline V and J ends were trimmed by 4 bases and 2 bases, with 12 bases remaining between them. Per germline, CDR1 MNHNS and CDR2 SASEGT. This CDR3 has 14 amino acids. The CDR3 sequence: CASSAQEGAYEQYF. For the CDR3, the DNA is TGTGCCAGCAGTGCACAGGAGGGGGCCTACGAGCAGTACTTC.

Details on this clonotype: The junction departs from germline at one end; a sequencing error may be responsible. This chain joins TRBV2 and TRBJ2-2; possibly TRBD1 for D (7 bases). Germline lookup yields CDR1 SNHLY and CDR2 FYNNEI. The CDR3 is made up of 14 amino acids. The CDR3 loop is CASSRDSNTGGLFF. The DNA for the CDR3 is TGTGCCAGCAGTCGGGACAGTAACACCGGGGGGCTGTTTTTT.

The chain employs TRBV20-1 and TRBJ2-2; 7 bases map to TRBD1. The CDR3 is 19 residues long. V was clipped by 3 bases and J by 1 base; unmatched bases: 17. Germline V gene data show CDR1 as DFQATT and CDR2 as SNEGSKA (reference sequence). CDR3 bases: TGCAGTGCTAGTGAATTAAAACAGGGGCGACTTCAGAACACCGGGGAGCTGTTTTTT. Translated: CSASELKQGRLQNTGELFF.

The table lists this clonotype with many counts. The gene calls are TRBV7-3 and TRBJ1-2; perhaps TRBD1 as D (5 bases). V was cut by 2 bases and J by 8 bases, with 12 bases left in between. The germline V gene has CDR1 SGHTA and CDR2 FQGTGA. CDR3 length: 13 residues. This chain's CDR3 is CASSLLGEWGYTF. The CDR3, as DNA: TGTGCCAGCAGCTTATTAGGGGAGTGGGGCTACACCTTC.

This clonotype was detected many times. The rearrangement uses TRBV12-3 or TRBV12-4 and TRBJ1-1; maybe TRBD1 (5 bases). V lost 5 bases and J 1 base, leaving 17 bases between the germline ends. The CDR3 length is 16 residues. CDR3 bases: TGTGCCAGCAGTGCTCCGGGGGATAAGGGGAACACTGAAGCTTTCTTT. This translates into CASSAPGDKGNTEAFF.

This clonotype has ten or more counts. The V gene is TRBV6-5, the J gene TRBJ1-1; tentative D call: TRBD1 (6 bases). V shed 2 bases and J shed 6 bases, with 16 bases lying between them. From germline, CDR1 is MNHEY and CDR2 SVGAGI. CDR3 length: 15 residues. The CDR3 DNA reads TGTGCCAGCAGTTACACCCTCCCAAACAGGGCTGAAGCTTTCTTT. Translating it yields CASSYTLPNRAEAFF.

This chain joins TRBV25-1 and TRBJ1-1; D is possibly TRBD1 (5 bases). The germline CDR1 and CDR2 sequences are MGHDK and SYGVNS. This CDR3 is 15 amino acids long. With 4 bases removed from V and 1 base from J, the gap between germline ends came to 13 bases. CDR3 bases: TGTGCCAGCAGTGGTGGAGGGGCGACGAACACTGAAGCTTTCTTT. Its translation is CASSGGGATNTEAFF.

This clonotype qualifies as medium-sized (0.01 to 0.1%). The chain recombines TRBV6-5 with TRBJ2-2; 8 bases fit TRBD1. Trimming took 11 bases from V and 7 from J; bases not matched to a gene: 9. Germline lookup yields CDR1 MNHEY and CDR2 SVGAGI. CDR3 size: 13 residues. The CDR3, as DNA: TGTGCCGGTGAAACAGGGGGTCACGGGGAGCTGTTTTTT. It translates to CAGETGGHGELFF.

In this sample, this clonotype turned up many times. The J gene is TRBJ1-1, the V gene TRBV10-3; 7 bases are a match to TRBD1. Per the germline V gene, CDR1 is ENHRY and CDR2 is SYGVKD. CDR3 length: 13 residues. Trimming at V came to 5 bases and at J to 7 bases, leaving 7 bases not matched to a gene. DNA for the CDR3: TGTGCCATCAGTCAAGAGGGGGCAGGTGAAGCTTTCTTT. This gives the protein CAISQEGAGEAFF.

This clonotype came up many times. The chain is built from TRBV6-1 and TRBJ2-7; possible D gene TRBD1, 6 bases. V was shortened by 6 bases and J by 7 bases, with 22 bases between the two germline ends. The CDR3 length is 15 residues. CDR1 is MNHNS and CDR2 is SASEGT in the germline V gene. In DNA form, the CDR3 reads TGTGCCAGCAGGACAGGCAAGTCAGCGAGTGGGGAGCAGTACTTC. Translating it yields CASRTGKSASGEQYF.

This clonotype was counted at least ten times. The V call is TRBV6-5, the J call TRBJ1-5; D not resolved. This CDR3 has 14 amino acids. Germline CDR1 MNHEY, CDR2 SVGAGI. V gave up 2 bases and J gave up 7 bases, with 12 bases separating them. The CDR3 DNA reads TGTGCCAGCAGTTACAGGGAAACGGACCAGCCCCAGCATTTT. Encoded protein: CASSYRETDQPQHF.

J is TRBJ2-5 and V is TRBV7-9; D might be TRBD1 or TRBD2, each matching 5 bases. This CDR3 has 15 amino acids. Germline lookup yields CDR1 SEHNR and CDR2 FQNEAQ (reference sequence). Between the trimmed V and J ends, which lost 4 bases and 2 bases, there was a span of 14 bases. DNA for the CDR3: TGTGCCAGCAGCTCCCTCGGGACCGTACAAGAGACCCAGTACTTC. Protein: CASSSLGTVQETQYF.

This clonotype came up once. The V call is TRBV20-1, the J call TRBJ2-5; 9 nucleotides align to TRBD2. CDR3 size: 13 residues. Germline lookup yields CDR1 DFQATT and CDR2 SNEGSKA (reference sequence). With 5 bases clipped from V and 6 bases from J, the junction kept 7 bases outside the gene matches. The DNA of the CDR3 is TGCAGTGCTGGGGGCGGGGGGGCGAAGACCCAGTACTTC. This codes for CSAGGGGAKTQYF.

There are a few counts of this clonotype. The V call is TRBV3-1, the J call TRBJ2-7, with TRBD2 matching 7 bases. The J segment lost 1 base and the V segment lost 4 bases, leaving 13 bases of the junction unmatched. Germline CDR1 is LGHDT and CDR2 is YNNKEL (reference sequence). This CDR3 is built from 17 residues. The CDR3 region has the DNA TGTGCCAGCAGCCCCGGGGTAGCGGGCGGAAGGTCCTACGAGCAGTACTTC. Residues: CASSPGVAGGRSYEQYF.